This T cell receptor (beta chain) was identified in a study of blood T cell repertoires in COVID-19. Study processing details: Reference gene primer amplification gave nucleated cell count estimates. The table came from immunoSEQ multiplex PCR; TCRdb's copy has only in-frame clones and leaves some out. Clonal size and the V and J genes are those of that table, whereas D and trimming came from the DNA. The repertoire includes 55,000 to 70,000 clones, 88% of them detected once, and 7% to 10% sits in the top ten. Trimming took off 5 bases at V and 8 bases at J, with 18 bases between the two ends. The germline V gene has CDR1 MNHNY and CDR2 SVGAGI (reference sequence). The CDR3 totals 14 residues.

This rearrangement joins TRBV6-6 to TRBJ1-2, with D possibly TRBD1 on 6 matching bases. The TCR originated in an older woman with active COVID-19. The sequenced material came from peripheral blood. In nucleotides, the CDR3 is TGTGCCAGCAGTCAACGACAGGACGCCTACGGCTACACCTTC. This translates into CASSQRQDAYGYTF.